This T cell receptor beta chain was captured in a study of shared clonotypes between healthy human individuals. General study results and limits: Investigators expected sequencing depth to affect clonotype sharing among donors.

Only Caucasian adults living in Nashville, Tennessee served as donors. As for this clone: The target antigen is unknown.

Samples underwent the assay at deep level. Genomic DNA (from each subset) was split evenly across several immunoSEQ plates. TCRdb's copy holds only in-frame clones and misses some; the assay was immunoSEQ multiplex PCR. The table has 450,000 to 600,000 clones, about 80% seen once. V gave up 8 bases and J gave up 0 bases; unmatched junction bases: 6. Germline lookup yields CDR1 MDHEN and CDR2 SYDVKM. The CDR3 spans 14 residues. The sequenced sample consisted of PBMCs. The sequence was obtained from a woman between 35 and 50 years old in good health. Some clones in this sample may be carry-over from other donors' samples. The rearrangement links TRBV28 to TRBJ1-2, with 7 bases identical to TRBD1. The CDR3 sequence is CASLKTGTNYGYTF. The CDR3 DNA sequence: TGTGCCAGCCTTAAGACAGGGACTAACTATGGCTACACCTTC.